The next 12 T cell receptor beta chains were all read from a single sample in a study of OX40 agonist ivuxolimab in advanced cancers. Some clones are missing from TCRdb's copy, which holds only in-frame ones; the method was immunoSEQ multiplex PCR. This sample carries tens of thousands of clones, around nine tenths of them seen once, and the ten largest clones take roughly 0.29%. Source: CD4+ or CD8+ T cells sorted from blood, taken in a trial of the OX40 agonist ivuxolimab. Every receptor here comes from an adult with an advanced solid tumor such as melanoma, head and neck, liver or kidney cancer.

The J gene is TRBJ2-1, the V gene TRBV5-1; D is tentatively TRBD1 or TRBD2 (5 bases each). Germline V gives CDR1 SGHRS, CDR2 YFSETQ. The CDR3 is made up of 14 amino acids. Between the trimmed V and J ends, which lost 3 bases and 8 bases, there was a span of 15 bases. The CDR3 protein is CASSSSRGDDEQFF. The CDR3 nucleotides read TGCGCCAGCAGCTCCAGTAGGGGAGACGATGAGCAGTTCTTC.

This clone occurred a few times. This chain links TRBV6-4 with TRBJ1-4; unclear D gene. Germline V gene data show CDR1 as MRHNA and CDR2 as SNTAGT. V lost 1 base, J lost 10 bases, and 7 bases lay in between. The length of the CDR3 is 12 residues. The CDR3 region is CASSDYEGKLFF. DNA of the CDR3: TGTGCCAGCAGTGACTATGAGGGAAAACTGTTTTTT.

The chain uses TRBV27 and TRBJ2-5; TRBD2 is a possible D gene (5 bases). The germline gives CDR1 MNHEY, CDR2 SMNVEV (reference sequence). Trimming pared 5 bases from V and 1 base from J, leaving 20 bases between. The CDR3 runs to 17 residues. The CDR3 is CASSRDKTSLVQETQYF. CDR3 DNA: TGTGCCAGCAGTAGAGACAAAACTAGTTTGGTCCAAGAGACCCAGTACTTC.

This rearrangement joins TRBV7-8 to TRBJ2-7; D gene ambiguous. Germline V gives CDR1 SGHVS, CDR2 FQNEAQ. Trimming removed 1 base at V and 3 bases at J, with 4 bases between. The CDR3 length is 12 residues. This chain's CDR3 is CASSLVGYEQYF. CDR3 nucleotides: TGTGCCAGCAGCTTAGTGGGCTACGAGCAGTACTTC. Full variable domain (missing parts from reference TRBV7-8 and TRBJ2-7): GAGVSQSPRYKVAKRGQDVALRCDPISGHVSLFWYQQALGQGPEFLTYFQNEAQLDKSGLPSDRFFAERPEGSVSTLKIQRTQQEDSAVYLCASSLVGYEQYFGPGTRLTVT.

The rearrangement uses TRBV5-1 and TRBJ2-5; no clear D gene. The J call may not be correct, given that the DNA end is closer to TRBJ2-7. Germline assignment: CDR1 SGHRS and CDR2 YFSETQ. The CDR3 is made up of 13 amino acids. CDR3 in DNA: TGCGCCAGCAGCTTGACGGAAGATTACGAGCAGTACTTC. This codes for CASSLTEDYEQYF.

The chain employs TRBV4-2 and TRBJ1-1, with 8 bases that match TRBD1. The CDR3 contains 14 residues. Unmatched junction bases numbered 3, after V lost 4 bases and J lost 2 bases. Germline V gene data show CDR1 as LGHNA and CDR2 as YNFKEQ. In DNA form, the CDR3 reads TGTGCCAGCAGCCGCGGACAGGGCAACACTGAAGCTTTCTTT. Translated: CASSRGQGNTEAFF.

This chain links TRBV5-1 with TRBJ1-4; tentatively, D is TRBD1 (5 bases). In germline, CDR1 is SGHRS, CDR2 YFSETQ. V gave up 0 bases and J gave up 7 bases, with 10 bases separating them. The CDR3 runs to 14 residues. The CDR3 DNA is TGCGCCAGCAGCTTGGGGGACTGGGGTGAAAAACTGTTTTTT. Amino acid sequence: CASSLGDWGEKLFF. Together with reference TRBV5-1 and TRBJ1-4, the CDR3 gives the full variable domain: KAGVTQTPRYLIKTRGQQVTLSCSPISGHRSVSWYQQTPGQGLQFLFEYFSETQRNKGNFPGRFSGRQFSNSRSEMNVSTLELGDSALYLCASSLGDWGEKLFFGSGTQLSVL.

This chain joins TRBV6-5 and TRBJ2-7; TRBD1 matches 8 bases. This CDR3 is built from 13 residues. With V trimmed by 10 bases and J by 6 bases, 11 bases remained unmatched. Germline CDR1 and CDR2: MNHEY and SVGAGI. CDR3 region: CATNLGQGGEQYF. DNA of the CDR3: TGTGCCACCAACTTAGGACAGGGTGGCGAGCAGTACTTC.

The CDR3 DNA sequence: TGCGCCAGAACCCTGTATCATGGAAACACCATATATTTT. As protein: CARTLYHGNTIYF. The V call is TRBV23-1, the J call TRBJ1-3; D uncertain. TRBV23-1 is given ORF status, its function remaining uncertain. Trimming took 9 bases from V and 3 from J, leaving 12 bases between them. CDR3 length equals 13 residues.

The CDR3 protein is CASSVTGGASEAFF. The CDR3 DNA is TGTGCCAGCAGCGTAACAGGGGGCGCGTCTGAAGCTTTCTTT. The chain has TRBV9 and TRBJ1-1; TRBD1 matches at 9 bases. The J segment lost 6 bases and the V segment lost 1 base, leaving 4 bases of the junction unmatched. Germline loops: CDR1 SGDLS, CDR2 YYNGEE. This CDR3 spans 14 amino acids.

V usage is TRBV28 and J usage is TRBJ1-1; 12 bases map to TRBD1. The germline V gene has CDR1 MDHEN and CDR2 SYDVKM. Losses at the gene ends were 7 bases for V and 5 bases for J; bases not matched to a gene: 8. The CDR3 loop spans 15 amino acids. CDR3 sequence reads: CASIPGDRGRTEAFF. The CDR3 nucleotides are TGTGCCAGCATCCCCGGGGACAGGGGGCGGACTGAAGCTTTCTTT. Full variable domain (rest looked up from reference TRBV28 and TRBJ1-1): DVKVTQSSRYLVKRTGEKVFLECVQDMDHENMFWYRQDPGLGLRLIYFSYDVKMKEKGDIPEGYSVSREKKERFSLILESASTNQTSMYLCASIPGDRGRTEAFFGQGTRLTVV.

This clone has just one count. The V call is TRBV2, the J call TRBJ1-1; no reliable D call. V lost 1 base to trimming and J lost 2 bases, with 14 bases between them. There are 16 residues in the CDR3. Germline V gene lookup returns CDR1 SNHLY and CDR2 FYNNEI. The CDR3 here is CASSEVGLLLNTEAFF. CDR3 in DNA: TGTGCCAGCAGTGAAGTGGGTCTTCTCCTAAACACTGAAGCTTTCTTT.